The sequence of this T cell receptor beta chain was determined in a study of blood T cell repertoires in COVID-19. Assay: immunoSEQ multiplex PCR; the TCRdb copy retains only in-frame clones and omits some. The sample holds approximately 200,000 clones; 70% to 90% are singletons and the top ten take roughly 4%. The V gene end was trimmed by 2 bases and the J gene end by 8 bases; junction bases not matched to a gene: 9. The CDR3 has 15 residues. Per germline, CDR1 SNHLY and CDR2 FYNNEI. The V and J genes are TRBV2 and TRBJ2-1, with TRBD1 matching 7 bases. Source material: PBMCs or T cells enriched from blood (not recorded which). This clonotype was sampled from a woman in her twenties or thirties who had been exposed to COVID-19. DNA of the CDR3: TGTGCCAGCAGTGAAAAGGGGGCGAAAAGCGATGAGCAGTTCTTC. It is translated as CASSEKGAKSDEQFF.